Listed below are T cell receptor beta chains from one sample, sequenced in a study of blood T cells in healthy people across ages. Using its own MiXCR run on the 5' RACE reads, TCRdb lists one record per CDR3 protein. The sample includes 1.8 million or so distinct CDR3 sequences, around 40% of them seen just once. Specimen: blood. The source of these receptors is a human donor in good health. Each CDR3 is given with its conserved first and last residue. A D gene is named only where the DNA matches it firmly. Not every row has a clone size; where given, it reads once, few, many or a size class.

D,V,size,J,length,CDR3,DNA
NA,TRBV12-3/TRBV12-4,NA,TRBJ2-2,15,CASSSNGPYTGELFF,TGTGCCAGCAGCTCCAATGGCCCCTACACCGGGGAGCTGTTTTTT
NA,TRBV3-1,few,TRBJ2-1,14,CASSQVGIWDEQFF,TGTGCCAGCAGCCAAGTGGGGATTTGGGATGAGCAGTTCTTC
NA,TRBV4-2,NA,TRBJ2-1,20,CASSQRSGQPSKKSDNEQFF,TGTGCCAGCAGCCAAAGGTCCGGACAGCCATCAAAGAAGTCGGACAATGAGCAGTTCTTC
TRBD2,TRBV6-2/TRBV6-3,NA,TRBJ2-7,14,CASTIRTSGGTQYF,TGTGCCAGCACCATAAGGACTAGCGGGGGAACCCAGTACTTC
NA,TRBV12-3/TRBV12-4,few,TRBJ2-1,13,CASSLTEGNEQFF,TGTGCCAGCAGTTTAACGGAAGGGAATGAGCAGTTCTTC
TRBD1,TRBV27,NA,TRBJ1-2,13,CASSFLGQDGYTF,TGTGCCAGCAGTTTTCTCGGACAGGATGGCTACACCTTC
NA,TRBV11-3,once,TRBJ2-5,18,CASSRTLDLQRRRETQYF,TGTGCCAGCAGCCGCACGCTAGACCTCCAGCGCCGGAGAGAGACCCAGTACTTC
NA,TRBV6-1,few,TRBJ1-2,13,CATLGGMGYGYTF,TGTGCCACCTTGGGGGGGATGGGCTATGGCTACACCTTC
TRBD2,TRBV7-6,few,TRBJ2-1,14,CASSFASGADEQFF,TGTGCCAGCAGCTTTGCTAGCGGGGCCGATGAGCAGTTCTTC
TRBD1,TRBV29-1,NA,TRBJ1-2,14,CSVEVGQGASGYTF,TGCAGCGTTGAAGTGGGACAGGGGGCAAGTGGCTACACCTTC
TRBD1,TRBV7-8,once,TRBJ2-7,17,CASSTALGTGSWYEQYF,TGTGCCAGCAGCACAGCCCTCGGGACAGGGAGTTGGTACGAGCAGTACTTC
NA,TRBV7-3,NA,TRBJ2-7,15,CASSRGGGPSYEQYF,TGTGCCAGCAGCAGAGGAGGGGGCCCATCCTACGAGCAGTACTTC
NA,TRBV28,once,TRBJ2-7,12,CVSSFWGSEQYF,TGTGTCAGCAGTTTTTGGGGAAGCGAGCAGTACTTC
NA,TRBV7-2,once,TRBJ1-2,13,CTSSPGTNYGYTF,TGTACCAGCAGCCCCGGAACAAACTATGGCTACACCTTC
NA,TRBV12-3/TRBV12-4,many,TRBJ2-5,14,CASSFMRGRETQYF,TGTGCCAGCAGTTTCATGAGGGGGAGGGAGACCCAGTACTTC
NA,TRBV6-6,few,TRBJ1-5,15,CASPEGQGGSQPQHF,TGTGCCAGCCCCGAAGGACAAGGAGGGAGTCAGCCCCAGCATTTT
TRBD2,TRBV4-1,NA,TRBJ2-3,15,CASSQPDRGTSAQYF,TGCGCCAGCAGCCAGCCCGACCGCGGGACTAGCGCGCAGTATTTT
TRBD2,TRBV5-1,few,TRBJ2-7,15,CASSLGLAHTYEQYF,TGCGCCAGCAGCTTAGGACTAGCCCATACCTACGAGCAGTACTTC
NA,TRBV12-3/TRBV12-4,few,TRBJ2-1,12,CASSRDLNEQFF,TGTGCCAGCAGCCGGGATTTGAATGAGCAGTTCTTC
NA,TRBV12-3/TRBV12-4,NA,TRBJ2-1,13,CASSLAIGYEQFF,TGTGCCAGCAGTTTAGCGATAGGGTATGAGCAGTTCTTC
NA,TRBV29-1,few,TRBJ2-3,12,CSVDVLADTQYF,TGCAGCGTTGATGTGTTAGCGGATACGCAGTATTTT
NA,TRBV5-1,once,TRBJ2-1,14,CASSWDSGGGEQFF,TGCGCCAGCAGCTGGGATTCAGGGGGGGGTGAGCAGTTCTTC
TRBD2,TRBV10-3,NA,TRBJ2-1,16,CAISEIRDYPYTEQFF,TGTGCCATCAGTGAGATCCGGGACTATCCCTACACTGAGCAGTTCTTC
NA,TRBV9,few,TRBJ2-3,16,CASSVVGRAGTDTQYF,TGTGCCAGCAGCGTAGTGGGTAGGGCAGGCACAGATACGCAGTATTTT
TRBD1,TRBV6-2/TRBV6-3,NA,TRBJ1-1,15,CASSVRQGLGTEAFF,TGTGCCAGCAGTGTCCGACAGGGTTTGGGCACTGAAGCTTTCTTT
TRBD1,TRBV29-1,many,TRBJ1-2,11,CSVETGGGYTF,TGCAGCGTTGAGACAGGGGGAGGCTACACCTTC
NA,TRBV5-1,NA,TRBJ2-4,15,CASSPLSGGKNIQYF,TGCGCCAGCAGCCCCCTTTCGGGTGGCAAAAACATTCAGTACTTC